The 9 T cell receptor beta chains below all came from one sample that was sequenced in a study of CD8 T cells in Susac syndrome. Random hexamers served to reverse transcribe roughly 0.5 to 1 ug RNA. In TCRdb, the immunoSEQ multiplex PCR reads were re-called with MiXCR into one record per CDR3 protein. Altogether 100,000 to 150,000 distinct CDR3 sequences are present, about 93% being singletons, with the ten largest covering roughly 0.087%. Sequencing used CD4+ T cells from PBMCs. These receptors all come from a human donor in good health.

This clonotype was seen once. The genes are TRBV4-3 and TRBJ2-7; the D is unclear. Looked up from germline, CDR1 is LGHNA and CDR2 is YSLEER. V dropped 2 bases and J dropped 7 bases, with 12 bases sitting between them. This CDR3 contains 13 residues. The CDR3 spells CASSQYSYREQYF. CDR3 sequence (DNA): TGCGCCAGCAGCCAATACAGCTATCGTGAGCAGTACTTC.

V usage is TRBV18 and J usage is TRBJ2-2; D ambiguous. Germline values: CDR1 KGHSH, CDR2 LQKENI. The CDR3 length is 15 residues. V was shortened by 1 base and J by 7 bases, with 13 bases between the two germline ends. The CDR3 bases are TGTGCCAGCTCACCACGGCTCGAACAAGGCGGGGAGCTGTTTTTT. This codes for CASSPRLEQGGELFF.

V and J are TRBV6-5 and TRBJ2-1, with 7 nucleotides matching TRBD2. CDR3 length: 14 amino acids. Per the germline V gene, CDR1 is MNHEY and CDR2 is SVGAGI. The junction had 6 bases not matched to a gene; V was cut back by 2 bases and J by 8 bases. The DNA of the CDR3 is TGTGCCAGCAGTTACCGGGGGAGGGGTTATGAGCAGTTCTTC. Its protein product is CASSYRGRGYEQFF.

The V gene is TRBV5-4, the J gene TRBJ2-3; 14 nucleotides agree with TRBD2. The V gene end was trimmed by 3 bases and the J gene end by 6 bases; junction bases not matched to a gene: 6. The CDR3 consists of 16 residues. Per the germline V gene, CDR1 is SGHNT and CDR2 is YYREEE (reference sequence). CDR3 residues: CASSSGTSGSPDTQYF. The CDR3 DNA follows: TGTGCCAGCAGCTCCGGGACTAGCGGGAGCCCCGATACGCAGTATTTT.

This chain links TRBV4-1 with TRBJ1-2, with TRBD1 identical over 8 bases. With 2 bases clipped from V and 5 bases from J, the junction kept 7 bases outside the gene matches. Germline loops: CDR1 MGHRA, CDR2 YSYEKL. The CDR3 has 15 amino acids. The CDR3 bases are TGCGCCAGCAGCCAAAGTTCACAGGGGGATTATGGCTACACCTTC. Protein sequence: CASSQSSQGDYGYTF.

A single count supports this clonotype. The chain combines TRBV7-9 with TRBJ2-3, with 7 bases lining up with TRBD2. The germline V gene has CDR1 SEHNR and CDR2 FQNEAQ (reference sequence). Unmatched junction bases numbered 8, after V lost 4 bases and J lost 1 base. The CDR3 has 16 amino acids. The CDR3 region is CASSYPGRAGTDTQYF. CDR3 nucleotide sequence: TGTGCCAGCAGCTACCCGGGGAGGGCCGGCACAGATACGCAGTATTTT.

This sequence joins TRBV6-2 or TRBV6-3 and TRBJ2-1; the match to TRBD2 covers 8 bases. Germline assignment: CDR1 MNHEY and CDR2 SVGEGT. The V and J ends lost 7 bases and 8 bases, in that order; junction bases with no gene match: 13. The CDR3 has 15 amino acids. DNA for the CDR3: TGTGCCAGCACCCACGGGGGGGCGGGAGTCGATGAGCAGTTCTTC. It codes for CASTHGGAGVDEQFF.

Notes on this clonotype: Here the CDR3 omits its conserved ending phenylalanine or tryptophan, so a read error is the likely source. V gene TRBV7-2 combines with J gene TRBJ2-7; possible D gene TRBD2, 6 bases. In germline, CDR1 is SGHTA, CDR2 FQGNSA. This CDR3 has 15 residues. V lost 7 bases and J lost 1, with 17 bases in between. CDR3 loop: CASTSQGGASYEQYL. The CDR3 DNA reads TGTGCCAGCACCTCCCAGGGAGGAGCATCCTACGAGCAGTACCTC.

The rearrangement links TRBV3-1 to TRBJ1-1; a weak D match, TRBD1 (6 bases). Germline CDR1 is LGHDT and CDR2 is YNNKEL (reference sequence). This CDR3 spans 12 amino acids. The V and J ends lost 6 bases and 6 bases respectively, with 11 bases between them. CDR3 sequence (DNA): TGTGCCAGCAGACAGGGTGGCGCTGAAGCTTTCTTT. Residues: CASRQGGAEAFF. The entire variable domain, with the rest obtained from reference TRBV3-1 and TRBJ1-1, is as follows: DTAVSQTPKYLVTQMGNDKSIKCEQNLGHDTMYWYKQDSKKFLKIMFSYNNKELIINETVPNRFSPKSPDKAHLNLHINSLELGDSAVYFCASRQGGAEAFFGQGTRLTVV.